This T cell receptor (beta chain) was sequenced for a study of breast tumors, draining lymph nodes, adjacent tissues. Study findings and constraints: Tumors had less TCR diversity than lymph nodes, more than nontumor tissue. Data fit most tumor T cells coming from lymph node, expanding in tumor.

Samples came from axillary lymph nodes draining the breast cancer. TCRdb re-called the multiplex PCR reads through MiXCR, storing one row per CDR3 protein. The sample lists some 140,000 distinct CDR3 sequences; approximately 20% were seen once. This clonotype was counted at least ten times. Antigen specificity is unknown. From germline, CDR1 is MGHDK and CDR2 SYGVNS. V was cut by 7 bases and J by 8 bases, with 12 bases left in between. The CDR3 covers 12 residues. The clonotype originates from a female donor with breast cancer. Some clones in this sample may be carry-over from other donors' samples. V usage is TRBV25-1 and J usage is TRBJ2-1, with D possibly TRBD2 on 5 matching bases. Sequencing was done on a sample of axillary lymph node tissue. The CDR3 coding sequence is TGTGCCAGCATGGCTAGCTGGGATGAGCAGTTCTTC. Encoded protein: CASMASWDEQFF.